What follows are 12 T cell receptor beta chains derived from one specimen sequenced in a study of PD-L1 blockade in urothelial cancer. Time point in this sample: pretreatment peripheral blood. Libraries were prepared by immunoSEQ multiplex PCR; TCRdb keeps only in-frame clonotypes and omits some of them. The data contain some 65,000 clones, about four fifths of them singletons. Sequencing used PBMCs, obtained around atezolizumab (anti-PD-L1) treatment. These receptors were collected from a man between 65 and 85 years old with urothelial cancer.

This chain joins TRBV5-1 and TRBJ1-1, with 9 bases lining up with TRBD1. The germline V gene encodes CDR1 SGHRS and CDR2 YFSETQ. This CDR3 is built from 14 residues. J lost 1 base, V lost 3 bases, and 1 base had no gene match. CDR3 residues: CASSSQGANTEAFF. As DNA, the CDR3 is TGCGCCAGCAGCTCACAGGGGGCGAACACTGAAGCTTTCTTT.

This CDR3 is CASSRALSGTVKETQYF. DNA of the CDR3: TGTGCCAGCAGCCGAGCACTCTCCGGGACAGTTAAAGAGACCCAGTACTTC. The chain recombines TRBV5-4 with TRBJ2-5, with 7 bases lining up with TRBD1. Trimming at V came to 4 bases and at J to 3 bases, leaving 15 bases not matched to a gene. The germline gives CDR1 SGHNT, CDR2 YYREEE (reference sequence). The CDR3 has 17 residues. The entire variable domain, with the rest obtained from reference TRBV5-4 and TRBJ2-5, is as follows: ETGVTQSPTHLIKTRGQQVTLRCSSQSGHNTVSWYQQALGQGPQFIFQYYREEENGRGNFPPRFSGLQFPNYSSELNVNALELDDSALYLCASSRALSGTVKETQYFGPGTRLLVL.

The V call is TRBV6-5, the J call TRBJ2-3; 7 bases map to TRBD1. CDR1 is MNHEY, CDR2 SVGAGI, per germline. The junction had 4 bases not matched to a gene; V was cut back by 6 bases and J by 4 bases. The CDR3 has 13 amino acids. CDR3 residues: CASRRQGADTQYF. CDR3 sequence (DNA): TGTGCCAGCAGGCGACAGGGTGCAGATACGCAGTATTTT.

This sequence joins TRBV7-3 and TRBJ2-1; 7 bases are shared with TRBD1. Germline CDR1 and CDR2: SGHTA and FQGTGA. This CDR3 has 14 amino acids. V shed 5 bases, J shed 5 bases, and the junction held 6 bases outside the gene matches. The CDR3 spells CASSLRDRDNEQFF. The CDR3 bases are TGTGCCAGCAGCCTTCGAGACAGGGACAATGAGCAGTTCTTC.

In this sample, this clone turned up once. The genes are TRBV4-1 and TRBJ2-3, with D unclear. Germline lookup yields CDR1 MGHRA and CDR2 YSYEKL. The CDR3 contains 16 residues. The V end was cut by 0 bases, the J end by 1 base, with 11 bases between. CDR3 residues: CASSQDGPAGTDTQYF. CDR3 nucleotide sequence: TGCGCCAGCAGCCAAGATGGCCCCGCGGGCACAGATACGCAGTATTTT.

In this sample, this clone turned up a few times. The chain combines TRBV28 with TRBJ1-5, with 7 bases lining up with TRBD1. The CDR3 covers 16 residues. The junction had 9 bases not matched to a gene; V was cut back by 7 bases and J by 0 bases. Germline V gene data show CDR1 as MDHEN and CDR2 as SYDVKM. The DNA for the CDR3 is TGTGCCAGCACAGAACAGGGGATCTATAGCAATCAGCCCCAGCATTTT. Its translation: CASTEQGIYSNQPQHF.

This clone has only one observation. This sequence joins TRBV30 and TRBJ2-5; 10 nucleotides agree with TRBD2. Germline CDR1 GTSNPN, CDR2 SVGIG (reference sequence). After removal of 3 bases from V and 1 base from J, the junction contained 8 bases not matched to a gene. The CDR3 has 16 amino acids. In nucleotides, the CDR3 is TGTGCCTGGAGCGACCATGGACTAGCGGCCCAAGAGACCCAGTACTTC. Translated: CAWSDHGLAAQETQYF.

This clone has just a few counts. The J gene is TRBJ2-2, the V gene TRBV9, with D perhaps matching TRBD2 (6 bases). The CDR3 has 14 residues. Germline loops: CDR1 SGDLS, CDR2 YYNGEE. Trimming left V 3 bases short and J 7 bases short, with 13 bases between. The CDR3 DNA reads TGTGCCAGCAGCGCCGGGACCGGGGGCGGGGAGCTGTTTTTT. Translation: CASSAGTGGGELFF.

The J gene is TRBJ2-7, the V gene TRBV9; 12 bases match TRBD1. The CDR3 loop spans 15 amino acids. Germline CDR1 reads SGDLS; CDR2 reads YYNGEE. V was clipped by 4 bases and J by 5 bases; unmatched bases: 7. For the CDR3, the DNA is TGTGCCAGCAGCACGACGGGACAGGGGGCCCACGAGCAGTACTTC. This sequence encodes CASSTTGQGAHEQYF.

This chain uses TRBV6-5 with TRBJ2-7, with TRBD1 matching over 11 bases. CDR3 size: 14 residues. With V trimmed by 4 bases and J by 3 bases, 2 bases remained unmatched. Germline-derived CDR1 and CDR2 are MNHEY and SVGAGI. The CDR3 bases are TGTGCCAGCAGTTCCGGGACAGGGGGCTACGAGCAGTACTTC. Translation gives CASSSGTGGYEQYF.

The chain uses TRBV11-2 and TRBJ1-1, with D unclear. CDR1 is SGHAT, CDR2 FQNNGV, per germline. Deletions cut 3 bases from V and 1 base from J, with 9 bases between. The CDR3 runs to 14 residues. As DNA, the CDR3 is TGTGCCAGCAGCTTTGGGCGAGAGAACACTGAAGCTTTCTTT. It yields the protein CASSFGRENTEAFF. Full variable domain (rest looked up from reference TRBV11-2 and TRBJ1-1): EAGVAQSPRYKIIEKRQSVAFWCNPISGHATLYWYQQILGQGPKLLIQFQNNGVVDDSQLPKDRFSAERLKGVDSTLKIQPAKLEDSAVYLCASSFGRENTEAFFGQGTRLTVV.

The genes are TRBV2 and TRBJ1-5; D possibly corresponds to TRBD1 (5 bases). V lost 4 bases to trimming and J lost 7 bases, with 11 bases between them. Per the germline V gene, CDR1 is SNHLY and CDR2 is FYNNEI. The CDR3 runs 13 residues. The CDR3 coding sequence is TGTGCCAGCAGTGGCAGGGATCGACAGCCCCAGCATTTT. Protein product: CASSGRDRQPQHF.